This T cell receptor beta chain was obtained from a study of T cell changes during pregnancy in multiple sclerosis. The J segment lost 7 bases and the V segment lost 0 bases, leaving 10 bases of the junction unmatched. Germline-derived CDR1 and CDR2 are MNHNS and SASEGT. This CDR3 has 17 amino acids. Clones were sequenced by immunoSEQ multiplex PCR, and TCRdb holds only the in-frame ones, with some missing. The sample lists under 30,000 clones, roughly 87% seen once, with roughly 6.9% in the top ten. Here the sequenced sample was CD8+ T cells from peripheral blood mononuclear cells, taken in the second trimester of pregnancy. V usage is TRBV6-1 and J usage is TRBJ2-7, with 12 bases aligning to TRBD1. The source is a female donor with multiple sclerosis, enrolled in a pregnancy study. DNA of the CDR3: TGTGCCAGCAGTGAAGCGCCCGGGACAGGGGGCATAGAGGAGCAGTACTTC. Its protein product is CASSEAPGTGGIEEQYF.